These 21 T cell receptor beta chains were sequenced from one sample in a study of T cell responses to AZD1222 COVID-19 vaccine. Some clones are missing from TCRdb's copy, which holds only in-frame ones; the method was immunoSEQ multiplex PCR. The sample has approximately 180,000 clones, just under 95% seen once. This specimen was peripheral blood, taken 28 days after the second dose of the MenACWY control vaccine. The receptors stem from an adult who received the MenACWY meningococcal vaccine as a control.

The CDR3 DNA reads as TGTGCCAGCAGCTTACAGCGAGAGGTCCACTATGGCTACACCTTC. Translation gives CASSLQREVHYGYTF. The chain is built from TRBV7-2 and TRBJ1-2; D uncertain. CDR3 length: 15 residues. Germline CDR1 SGHTA, CDR2 FQGNSA. Trimming took off 2 bases at V and 3 bases at J, with 13 bases between the two ends.

The chain is built from TRBV19 and TRBJ2-2; tentatively, D is TRBD2 (5 bases). Trimming took 2 bases from V and 7 from J, leaving 14 bases between them. Germline V gene lookup returns CDR1 LNHDA and CDR2 SQIVND (reference sequence). This CDR3 contains 15 residues. The CDR3 DNA reads TGTGCCAGTAGTATACTCCGAGGGAAAGGCGGGGAGCTGTTTTTT. Protein sequence: CASSILRGKGGELFF.

The chain links TRBV5-1 to TRBJ2-6; 10 positions match TRBD1. J lost 2 bases, V lost 5 bases, and 4 bases had no gene match. Germline-derived CDR1 and CDR2 are SGHRS and YFSETQ. This CDR3 spans 16 amino acids. The DNA for the CDR3 is TGCGCCAGCAGATCGACAGGGGGCGCTGGGGCCAACGTCCTGACTTTC. Its protein product is CASRSTGGAGANVLTF.

The rearrangement links TRBV28 to TRBJ1-1; D is ambiguous. The CDR3 extends over 13 amino acids. Per germline, CDR1 MDHEN and CDR2 SYDVKM. Between the trimmed V and J ends, which lost 3 bases and 3 bases, there was a span of 8 bases. CDR3 residues: CASSFIDYTEAFF. The CDR3 DNA follows: TGTGCCAGCAGTTTTATCGACTACACTGAAGCTTTCTTT.

The rearrangement uses TRBV6-5 and TRBJ1-1; D not resolved. There are 14 residues in the CDR3. CDR1 and CDR2 (germline): MNHEY, SVGAGI. V gave up 3 bases and J gave up 1 base, with 9 bases separating them. The DNA of the CDR3 is TGTGCCAGCAGTTATATGGTAGGGAACACTGAAGCTTTCTTT. It yields the protein CASSYMVGNTEAFF.

The chain recombines TRBV11-1 with TRBJ1-1; 7 nucleotides agree with TRBD1. The CDR3 spans 16 residues. Germline-derived CDR1 and CDR2 are SGHAT and FQDESV (reference sequence). Trimming took 3 bases from V and 4 from J; bases not matched to a gene: 11. The CDR3 spells CASSFLRQGGSTEAFF. CDR3 nucleotide sequence: TGTGCCAGCAGCTTCCTTCGACAGGGTGGGAGCACTGAAGCTTTCTTT.

The chain carries TRBV24-1 and TRBJ1-1; 11 bases are a match to TRBD1. In germline, CDR1 is KGHDR, CDR2 SFDVKD. The ends lost 3 bases at V and 3 bases at J; junction bases unmatched: 5. The CDR3 covers 16 residues. CDR3 sequence: CATSDRTGGADTEAFF. CDR3 DNA: TGTGCCACCAGTGATAGGACAGGGGGCGCGGACACTGAAGCTTTCTTT.

This sequence joins TRBV7-2 and TRBJ1-2; no clear D gene. CDR3 length: 16 residues. Trimming left V 6 bases short and J 4 bases short, with 21 bases between. Germline values: CDR1 SGHTA, CDR2 FQGNSA. CDR3 region: CASRGPATFRIYGYTF. The CDR3 DNA is TGTGCCAGCAGGGGCCCCGCCACGTTTAGAATCTATGGCTACACCTTC. The full variable domain, with the rest looked up from reference TRBV7-2 and TRBJ1-2, is GAGVSQSPSNKVTEKGKDVELRCDPISGHTALYWYRQSLGQGLEFLIYFQGNSAPDKSGLPSDRFSAERTGGSVSTLTIQRTQQEDSAVYLCASRGPATFRIYGYTFGSGTRLTVV.

V and J are TRBV30 and TRBJ1-3; TRBD1 aligns across 9 bases. The CDR3 runs 17 residues. V lost 1 base, J lost 4 bases, and 11 bases stayed unmatched. Germline CDR1 is GTSNPN and CDR2 is SVGIG (reference sequence). Here the CDR3 reads CAWSAPTGGNFGNTIYF. CDR3 nucleotide sequence: TGTGCCTGGAGTGCTCCCACAGGGGGCAACTTCGGAAACACCATATATTTT.

The chain links TRBV5-6 to TRBJ1-2; no clear D. V was pared by 2 bases and J by 5 bases, with 4 bases between. The CDR3 runs 11 residues. Germline loops: CDR1 SGHDT, CDR2 YYEEEE. The CDR3, as DNA: TGTGCCAGCAGCTTTGGGTATGGCTACACCTTC. Translating gives CASSFGYGYTF.

The count of this clone is one. The chain couples TRBV2 to TRBJ1-1; D is possibly TRBD1 (6 bases). CDR3 length equals 13 residues. Per germline, CDR1 SNHLY and CDR2 FYNNEI. The DNA of the CDR3 is TGTGCGGGGGGCCCCCTCCCGAACACTGAAGCTTTCTTT. This translates into CAGGPLPNTEAFF.

The genes are TRBV6-5 and TRBJ1-1, with D perhaps TRBD1 (5 bases). Germline V lookup: CDR1 MNHEY, CDR2 SVGAGI. V was pared by 2 bases and J by 4 bases, with 8 bases between. The length of the CDR3 is 13 residues. The CDR3 protein is CASSYGGGTEAFF. As DNA, the CDR3 is TGTGCCAGCAGTTACGGGGGAGGCACTGAAGCTTTCTTT.

The chain combines TRBV28 with TRBJ1-5; D perhaps matches TRBD1 (5 bases). Between the trimmed V and J ends, which lost 7 bases and 9 bases, there was a span of 19 bases. Germline V gene data show CDR1 as MDHEN and CDR2 as SYDVKM. This CDR3 contains 14 residues. The CDR3 region has the DNA TGTGCCAGCATAGATCGAACAGGCCCCTCGCCCCAGCATTTT. This gives the protein CASIDRTGPSPQHF.

The gene calls are TRBV19 and TRBJ2-2; no reliable D call. Germline CDR1 is LNHDA and CDR2 is SQIVND (reference sequence). V dropped 6 bases and J dropped 4 bases, with 12 bases sitting between them. The CDR3 runs 14 residues. The CDR3 DNA is TGTGCCAGTAGCGCCTTTGCACGCACCGGGGAGCTGTTTTTT. Its protein is CASSAFARTGELFF. The whole variable domain, remainder taken from reference TRBV19 and TRBJ2-2, is DGGITQSPKYLFRKEGQNVTLSCEQNLNHDAMYWYRQDPGQGLRLIYYSQIVNDFQKGDIAEGYSVSREKKESFPLTVTSAQKNPTAFYLCASSAFARTGELFFGEGSRLTVL.

This clone has a single count. The rearrangement uses TRBV4-1 and TRBJ2-1, with 8 bases identical to TRBD2. From germline, CDR1 is MGHRA and CDR2 YSYEKL. This CDR3 is built from 14 residues. The CDR3 nucleotides read TGCGCTTCTAGCCGGCCGGGGGGGCCCCATGAGCAGTTCTTC. Encoded protein: CASSRPGGPHEQFF.

This sequence joins TRBV5-1 and TRBJ2-7; no clear D gene. Germline V gene sequence: CDR1 SGHRS, CDR2 YFSETQ. The CDR3 covers 15 residues. V gave up 4 bases and J gave up 3 bases, with 17 bases separating them. This CDR3 reads CASSPGQPVGYEQYF. The CDR3 DNA sequence: TGCGCCAGCAGCCCTGGCCAGCCGGTGGGCTACGAGCAGTACTTC.

The chain employs TRBV3-1 (or the pseudogene TRBV3-2) and TRBJ2-3, with 11 bases matching TRBD2. The CDR3 totals 17 residues. Germline CDR1 and CDR2: LGHDT and YNNKEL (reference sequence). Germline trimming cut 0 bases from V and 8 bases from J; bases unmatched to any gene: 10. The CDR3 spells CASSQDNLLAGVSTQYF. The DNA of the CDR3 is TGTGCCAGCAGCCAAGATAACTTACTAGCGGGGGTTTCTACGCAGTATTTT.

The chain combines TRBV24-1 with TRBJ1-2, with 7 positions matching TRBD1. Per the germline V gene, CDR1 is KGHDR and CDR2 is SFDVKD. V lost 2 bases to trimming and J lost 5 bases; unmatched junction nucleotides: 4. The CDR3 length is 14 residues. The CDR3 nucleotides are TGTGCCACCAGTGATTGGGACAGAGCTTATGGCTACACCTTC. Protein product: CATSDWDRAYGYTF.

The rearrangement joins TRBV18 to TRBJ2-3; perhaps TRBD1 as D (6 bases). Between the trimmed V and J ends, which lost 3 bases and 1 base, there was a span of 11 bases. The CDR3 is 15 residues long. The germline CDR1 and CDR2 sequences are KGHSH and LQKENI. The CDR3 reads CASSPVPGGTDTQYF. The CDR3 DNA reads as TGTGCCAGCTCACCCGTCCCAGGGGGCACAGATACGCAGTATTTT.

The chain combines TRBV6-1 with TRBJ2-7; no clear D. The germline gives CDR1 MNHNS, CDR2 SASEGT. The CDR3 extends over 13 amino acids. V dropped 2 bases and J dropped 3 bases, with 8 bases sitting between them. The CDR3 sequence is CASSEYPRYEQYF. The CDR3 nucleotides read TGTGCCAGCAGTGAATACCCCCGCTACGAGCAGTACTTC.

The chain joins TRBV5-6 to TRBJ2-7; D is ambiguous. The CDR3 runs 14 residues. Deletions cut 1 base from V and 4 bases from J, with 12 bases between. CDR1 SGHDT and CDR2 YYEEEE come from the germline V gene. This CDR3 reads CASSLFRQPYEQYF. The CDR3 nucleotides read TGTGCCAGCAGCTTGTTCCGGCAGCCTTACGAGCAGTACTTC.